This T cell receptor (beta chain) appears in the sequencing data of a study of T cell repertoires in cytomegalovirus infection. Study-wide background: Evidence of both CMV infection and a matching HLA type came from public TCR beta signatures.

Whole-study results and caveats: In two of eight donors, the top clonotype was HLA-C-restricted CMV-specific.

This CDR3 contains 13 residues. V lost 7 bases to trimming and J lost 5 bases, with 11 bases between them. Germline assignment: CDR1 SGHTA and CDR2 FQGNSA. Each CDR3 protein gets one entry after TCRdb re-called the reads with MiXCR. The sample has some 940,000 distinct CDR3 sequences; roughly 30% are singletons. This clonotype was recorded only once. What it binds is unknown. A much bigger clone sits one base away, suggesting this may be a read error. The conserved final phenylalanine or tryptophan is absent from the CDR3, which likely points to a read error. The chain couples TRBV7-2 to TRBJ2-2, with D unresolved. This clonotype was sampled from a human donor in good health (CMV status not recorded). Some clones in this sample may be carry-over from other donors' samples. The sample in question was cultured CD8+ T cells from PBMCs, obtained from culture after CMV antigen stimulation. In DNA, the CDR3 is TGTGCCAGCACGCCGGTAGGAACCGGGGAGCTGTTTCTT. Its protein product is CASTPVGTGELFL.